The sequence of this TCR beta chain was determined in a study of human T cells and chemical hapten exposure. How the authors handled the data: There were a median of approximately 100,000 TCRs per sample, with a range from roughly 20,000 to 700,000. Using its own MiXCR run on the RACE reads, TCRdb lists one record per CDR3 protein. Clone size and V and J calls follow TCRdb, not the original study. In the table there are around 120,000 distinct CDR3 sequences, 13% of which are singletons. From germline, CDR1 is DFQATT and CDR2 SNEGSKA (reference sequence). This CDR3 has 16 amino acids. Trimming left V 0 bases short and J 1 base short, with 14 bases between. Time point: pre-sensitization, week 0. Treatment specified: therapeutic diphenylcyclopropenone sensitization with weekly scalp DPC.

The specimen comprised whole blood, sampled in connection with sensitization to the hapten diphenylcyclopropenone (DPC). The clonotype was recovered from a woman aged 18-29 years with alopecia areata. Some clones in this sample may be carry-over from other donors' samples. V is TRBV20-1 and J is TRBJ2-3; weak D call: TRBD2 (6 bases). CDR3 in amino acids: CSARDPRTNRTDTQYF. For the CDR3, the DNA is TGCAGTGCTAGAGATCCAAGGACTAACCGCACAGATACGCAGTATTTT.